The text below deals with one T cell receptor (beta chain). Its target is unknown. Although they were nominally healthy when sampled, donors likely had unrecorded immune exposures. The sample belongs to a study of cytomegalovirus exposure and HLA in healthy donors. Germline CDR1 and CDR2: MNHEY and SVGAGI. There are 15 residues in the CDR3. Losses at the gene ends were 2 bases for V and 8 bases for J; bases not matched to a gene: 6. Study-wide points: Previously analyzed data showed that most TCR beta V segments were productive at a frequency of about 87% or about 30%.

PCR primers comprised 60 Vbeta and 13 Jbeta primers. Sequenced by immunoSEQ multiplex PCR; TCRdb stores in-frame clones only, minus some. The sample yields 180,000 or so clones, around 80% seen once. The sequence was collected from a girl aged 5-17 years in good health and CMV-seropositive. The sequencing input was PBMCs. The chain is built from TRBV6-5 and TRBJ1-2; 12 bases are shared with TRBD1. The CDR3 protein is CASSYPGQGAHGYTF. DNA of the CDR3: TGTGCCAGCAGTTACCCGGGACAGGGGGCCCACGGCTACACCTTC.